These 3 T cell receptor beta chains came from one sample sequenced in a study of blood T cell repertoires in COVID-19. Method: immunoSEQ multiplex PCR; TCRdb's copy keeps in-frame clones and lacks some. The table includes 300,000 to 350,000 clones, over 85% detected once. Sequencing input: peripheral blood. The receptor source for this set is a woman aged 55 to 70 with COVID-19, enrolled during active disease.

The chain joins TRBV18 to TRBJ1-1; maybe TRBD1 (5 bases). Germline CDR1 reads KGHSH; CDR2 reads LQKENI. The germline V and J ends were trimmed by 4 bases and 4 bases, with 10 bases remaining between them. The CDR3 is 13 residues long. Written as DNA, the CDR3 is TGTGCCAGCTCACTAGGGGAGGTCACTGAAGCTTTCTTT. Translated, it gives CASSLGEVTEAFF.

The gene calls are TRBV13 and TRBJ1-6; unclear D gene. V shed 5 bases and J shed 6 bases, with 14 bases lying between them. Germline loops: CDR1 PRHDT, CDR2 FYEKMQ (reference sequence). The CDR3 is 15 amino acids. CDR3 protein: CASSPRHPPNSPLHF. In nucleotides, the CDR3 is TGTGCCAGCAGCCCCCGACACCCTCCTAATTCACCCCTCCACTTT.

The chain recombines TRBV27 with TRBJ1-3; tentative D call: TRBD1 (5 bases). Per the germline V gene, CDR1 is MNHEY and CDR2 is SMNVEV (reference sequence). The CDR3 totals 15 residues. Trimming took 3 bases from V and 4 from J, leaving 13 bases between them. The CDR3 region has the DNA TGTGCCAGCAGTTTCGGAGGGGACGCGGGAAACACCATATATTTT. Residues: CASSFGGDAGNTIYF.